The clone carrying this TCR beta chain has only a few counts. Its specificity is not known. The primer mix had 60 Vbeta and 13 Jbeta primers. Repertoires were generated with immunoSEQ multiplex PCR, while TCRdb's copy carries only in-frame clones and drops some. Altogether more than 70,000 clones are present, 60% to 80% being singletons, with the ten largest covering over 2%. The source of the sample is a study of cytomegalovirus exposure and HLA in healthy donors. Study-level findings and limits: Three chains tied to CMV proved CMV antigen-specific in vitro. What a later analysis reportedly showed was that an Asian-associated ancestry cluster had fewer N-insertions than the roughly 700-donor mean. A missense DCLRE1C variant was associated with V- and J-gene trimming of TCR beta chains in a later analysis, and an independent cohort replicated the association.

Germline CDR1 reads DFQATT; CDR2 reads SNEGSKA (reference sequence). V shed 8 bases and J 9 bases; nucleotides not matched to a gene: 7. The CDR3 runs 11 residues. The source is a boy aged 5-17 years in good health and CMV-seronegative. The gene calls are TRBV20-1 and TRBJ1-2, with 9 bases lining up with TRBD1. Source material: PBMCs. This CDR3 reads CSLRQGERYTF. CDR3 nucleotides: TGCAGTCTCCGACAGGGGGAGCGCTACACCTTC.